Following are 4 T cell receptor beta chains from one sample sequenced in a study of PD-1 blockade in classical Hodgkin lymphoma. Sequencing was performed with immunoSEQ multiplex PCR; in TCRdb, only in-frame clones are kept and a portion is missing. The repertoire holds roughly 96,000 clones, with roughly 91% as singletons. Sample time point: cycle 4 day 1 (C4D1), after 6 weeks of nivolumab. Exposure to brentuximab vedotin varied, and each patient had relapsed following autologous stem cell transplantation. The input for sequencing was peripheral blood mononuclear cells (PBMCs), taken before the fourth cycle of nivolumab. These receptors came from a human donor with classical Hodgkin lymphoma.

V gene TRBV5-1 combines with J gene TRBJ2-5; D may be TRBD1 (5 bases). The J call is uncertain, as TRBJ2-7 better fits the DNA end. CDR1 is SGHRS, CDR2 YFSETQ, per germline. This CDR3 is 14 amino acids long. CDR3 amino acids: CASSLSQGPYEQYF. CDR3 nucleotides: TGCGCCAGCAGCTTGAGCCAGGGTCCCTACGAGCAGTACTTC.

This chain connects TRBV6-1 to TRBJ1-5; no clear D gene. Germline V lookup: CDR1 MNHNS, CDR2 SASEGT. Between the trimmed V and J ends, which lost 4 bases and 4 bases, there was a span of 14 bases. The CDR3 runs 15 residues. In DNA form, the CDR3 reads TGTGCCAGCAGTGTTGCAGGCCTAGGTAATCAGCCCCAGCATTTT. Translation: CASSVAGLGNQPQHF.

This rearrangement joins TRBV7-9 to TRBJ2-1; TRBD2 matches 14 bases. Germline V gene sequence: CDR1 SEHNR, CDR2 FQNEAQ (reference sequence). Trimming cost V 4 bases and J 9 bases; bases outside gene matches: 8. This CDR3 has 16 residues. As DNA, the CDR3 is TGTGCCAGCAGCTCCGGGACTAGCGGGAGTTTTGGTGAGCAGTTCTTC. Its protein is CASSSGTSGSFGEQFF.

The V and J genes are TRBV6-6 and TRBJ1-2, with D possibly matching TRBD1 (6 bases). V was pared by 5 bases and J by 4 bases, with 17 bases between. CDR3 length: 15 residues. Germline assignment: CDR1 MNHNY and CDR2 SVGAGI (reference sequence). The CDR3 reads CASSGTGTNLYGYTF. The CDR3 DNA follows: TGTGCCAGCAGTGGGACCGGGACAAACCTCTATGGCTACACCTTC.